Detailed here is one T cell receptor (beta chain). Its antigen specificity is not known. There are no base qualities to consult, and no much larger clone falls within one base. TCRbeta CDR3 regions were amplified from genomic DNA by means of the immunoSEQ Assay, a bias-controlled multiplex PCR. Per the original workflow: Nucleated cell counts per sample were estimated from amplification of reference gene primers within the assay. To quantify the absolute abundance of each unique TCRbeta CDR3 rearrangement, sequence reads were collapsed and filtered. Productive Simpson clonality was computed per sample as the square root of Simpson's diversity index over productive rearrangements. Not all clones reach the TCRdb copy of this immuneACCESS table, which keeps in-frame sequences only. Checked studies attribute under half of the gap to unresolved V genes and leave the rest unexplained. Clone size and the V and J calls come from that table; the DNA yielded D and trimming. The sample table contains a few hundred thousand clones; only one count was recorded for 80% to 90% of them. Jointly, the top ten make up 1.3% to 1.5% of the sample.

Each collaborating institution followed its own protocols to collect whole blood in K2EDTA tubes. For TCRbeta analysis, collaborator samples were shipped as frozen whole blood, as isolated PBMCs, or as DNA extracted from either sample type. Relative to germline, V is 5 bases shorter and J is 8 bases shorter, with 12 bases between their ends. Inclusive of the bounding cysteine and phenylalanine, the CDR3 is 12 residues long. The read is trimmed to its CDR3 DNA, 36 bases read in frame from base 1. Sequences SEHNR (CDR1) and FQNEAQ (CDR2) are obtained from the germline V gene (reference sequence). The data stem from a study of blood T cell repertoires in COVID-19 (dated by TCRdb to the early 2020s). Looking at the study overall: Samples covering the acute and convalescent phases of COVID-19 were provided by collaborators in the United States, Italy and Spain. The material from the prospective study consisted of cDNA or gDNA derived from T cells, B-cell-depleted T cells, or PBMCs. The dataset comprised deeply sampled blood TCRbeta repertoires from subjects exposed to, actively infected with, or recovered from COVID-19. A freely available public database, intended as a resource for researchers studying the immune response to SARS-CoV-2, is where the repertoires were released. The samples were drawn from two sources: the first 160 participants of the ongoing ImmuneRACE study, and over 950 subjects contributed by 6 global collaborators. A de-identified subject ID, COVID-19 status, age in years and sex were almost always included in the sample metadata. Where available, HLA class I and class II types were taken from metadata supplied by the sample provider and were not determined by assay-based typing. Broad study findings and their caveats: The amount of clinical and demographic metadata varied by source and participant and was provided uncurated.

The material sequenced was peripheral blood. The V gene is TRBV7-9 and the J gene is TRBJ1-2; the D gene is unclear. This TCR was sampled from a man older than 75 with acute or convalescent COVID-19. CDR3 protein: CASSPEWEGYTF. In nucleotide form, the sequence is TGTGCCAGCAGCCCCGAATGGGAGGGCTACACCTTC.